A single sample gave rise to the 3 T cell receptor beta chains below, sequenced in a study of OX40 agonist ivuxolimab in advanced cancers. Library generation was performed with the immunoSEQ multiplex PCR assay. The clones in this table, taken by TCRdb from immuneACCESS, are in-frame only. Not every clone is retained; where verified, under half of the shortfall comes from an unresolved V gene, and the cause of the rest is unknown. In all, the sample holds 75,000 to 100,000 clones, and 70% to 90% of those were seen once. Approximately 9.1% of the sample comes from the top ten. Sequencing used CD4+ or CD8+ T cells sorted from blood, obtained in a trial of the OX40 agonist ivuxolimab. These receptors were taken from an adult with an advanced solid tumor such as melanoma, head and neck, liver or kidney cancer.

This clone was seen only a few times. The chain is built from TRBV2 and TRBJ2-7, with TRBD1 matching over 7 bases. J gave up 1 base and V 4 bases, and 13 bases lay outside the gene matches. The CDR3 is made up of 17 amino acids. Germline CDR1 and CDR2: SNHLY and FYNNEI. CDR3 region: CASSVGRWTGRSYEQYF. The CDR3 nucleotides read TGTGCCAGCAGTGTTGGTAGGTGGACAGGTCGATCCTACGAGCAGTACTTC.

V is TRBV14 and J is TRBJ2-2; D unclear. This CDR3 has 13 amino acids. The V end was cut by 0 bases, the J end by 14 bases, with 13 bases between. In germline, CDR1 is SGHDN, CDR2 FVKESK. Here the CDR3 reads CASSQEWTGSLFF. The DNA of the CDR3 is TGTGCCAGCAGCCAAGAATGGACGGGTTCCCTGTTTTTT.

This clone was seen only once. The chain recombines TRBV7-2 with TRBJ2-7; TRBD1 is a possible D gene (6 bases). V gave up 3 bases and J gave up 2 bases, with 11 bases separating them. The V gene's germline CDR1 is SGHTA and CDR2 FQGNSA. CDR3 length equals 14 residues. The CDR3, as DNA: TGTGCCAGCAGCTTTTGGACAGAAACCTACGAGCAGTACTTC. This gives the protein CASSFWTETYEQYF.